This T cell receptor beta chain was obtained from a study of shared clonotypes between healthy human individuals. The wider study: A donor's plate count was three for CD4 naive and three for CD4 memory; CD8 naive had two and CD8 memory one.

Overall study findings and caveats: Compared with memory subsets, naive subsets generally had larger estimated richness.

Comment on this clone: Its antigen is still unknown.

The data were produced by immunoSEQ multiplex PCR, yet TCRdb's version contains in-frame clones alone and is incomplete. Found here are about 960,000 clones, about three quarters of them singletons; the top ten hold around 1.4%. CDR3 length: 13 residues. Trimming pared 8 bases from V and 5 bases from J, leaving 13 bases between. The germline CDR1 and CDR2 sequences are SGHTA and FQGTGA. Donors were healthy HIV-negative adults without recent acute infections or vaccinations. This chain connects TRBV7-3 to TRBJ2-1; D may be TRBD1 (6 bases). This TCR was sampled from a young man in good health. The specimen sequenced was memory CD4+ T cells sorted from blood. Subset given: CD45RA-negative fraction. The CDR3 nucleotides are TGTGCCAGCGGCCGGGACAACGACAATGAGCAGTTCTTC. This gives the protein CASGRDNDNEQFF.